The TCR beta chain under discussion was sequenced for a study of T cells in Graves' hyperthyroidism and ophthalmopathy. Disease duration under 2 months; hyperthyroidism patients were aged 18 to 65. Diagnoses were made from clinical symptoms, serum measures (thyroxine and TRAb), thyroid ultrasound and orbital computed tomography. Germline loops: CDR1 LNHDA, CDR2 SQIVND (reference sequence). This CDR3 is 14 amino acids long. The V and J ends lost 6 bases and 0 bases respectively, with 12 bases between them. This clonotype was recorded at least ten times. What was amplified from RNA transcripts were TCR beta CDR3 regions. The primer set for the first-round RT-PCR of the TCR CDR3 was HTBI. TCRdb processed the multiplex PCR reads anew with MiXCR; each CDR3 protein has one entry. The table lists about 280,000 distinct CDR3 sequences, less than 30% of them singletons, with over 25% in the top ten.

The TCR originated in a man aged 40-49 years with Graves' hyperthyroidism that later progressed to Graves' ophthalmopathy. Material: blood. The chain links TRBV19 to TRBJ2-7, with D perhaps matching TRBD1 (6 bases). CDR3 sequence reads: CASRPGQNSYEQYF. CDR3 nucleotides: TGTGCCAGTAGACCAGGACAGAACTCCTACGAGCAGTACTTC.